The 4 T cell receptor beta chains in this list originate from one sample, sequenced in a study of Graves' ophthalmopathy and Graves' hyperthyroidism. RNA transcripts yielded amplified TCR beta CDR3 regions. First-round RT-PCR with HTBI primers preceded a second-round multiplex PCR. TCRdb analysed the multiplex PCR reads with MiXCR anew, one entry per CDR3 protein. This table holds about 740,000 distinct CDR3 sequences, 35% to 50% found once. Source material: peripheral blood. The receptors originated from an adult man with Graves' ophthalmopathy.

The chain combines TRBV9 with TRBJ1-1; D unresolved. CDR1 is SGDLS, CDR2 YYNGEE, per germline. The CDR3 length is 15 residues. V was cut by 4 bases and J by 5 bases, with 18 bases left in between. DNA of the CDR3: TGTGCCAGCAGCATCTCCCCCTTCGGGGTTACTGAAGCTTTCTTT. It yields the protein CASSISPFGVTEAFF.

This clonotype showed up many times. V gene TRBV10-3 combines with J gene TRBJ2-7; 9 bases map to TRBD1. Germline values: CDR1 ENHRY, CDR2 SYGVKD. V trimming: 10 bases; J trimming: 4 bases; junction bases outside the gene matches: 8. The CDR3 runs to 13 residues. DNA for the CDR3: TGTGCCAGCAGCCAGACAGGGGGTTACGAGCAGTACTTC. The encoded protein is CASSQTGGYEQYF.

The sample holds a few counts of this clonotype. The CDR3 protein is CSASPRALEQYF. CDR3 bases: TGCAGTGCTAGCCCGCGGGCCCTCGAGCAGTACTTC. The J gene is TRBJ2-7, the V gene TRBV20-1; a possible D gene is TRBD2 (5 bases). V lost 3 bases and J lost 6, with 12 bases in between. The germline gives CDR1 DFQATT, CDR2 SNEGSKA (reference sequence). The CDR3 runs to 12 residues.

With regard to this clonotype: The junction shows a germline mismatch at one end, possibly a read error. CDR3 loop: CASSQEPDRDQETQCF. The CDR3 DNA reads as TGCGCCAGCAGCCAAGAGCCTGACAGGGACCAAGAGACCCAGTGCTTC. The chain couples TRBV4-3 to TRBJ2-5, with TRBD1 matching over 7 bases. The CDR3 totals 16 residues. CDR1 and CDR2 (germline): LGHNA, YSLEER.